These 6 T cell receptor beta chains share one sample of origin, sequenced in a study of OX40 agonist ivuxolimab in advanced cancers. The protocol was immunoSEQ multiplex PCR, while the TCRdb copy is restricted to in-frame clones and leaves out a portion. The table has tens of thousands of clones, 88% seen once. The sample in question was CD4+ or CD8+ T cells sorted from blood, obtained in a trial of the OX40 agonist ivuxolimab. These receptor sequences come from an adult with an advanced solid tumor such as melanoma, head and neck, liver or kidney cancer.

This clone was counted only a few times. The J gene is TRBJ1-1, the V gene TRBV5-1; a possible D gene is TRBD1 (5 bases). Trimming pared 4 bases from V and 7 bases from J, leaving 14 bases between. The CDR3 is 13 residues long. Germline V lookup: CDR1 SGHRS, CDR2 YFSETQ. The CDR3 region has the DNA TGCGCCAGCAGCCCGGAGCAGGGCGGTGAAGCTTTCTTT. Its protein product is CASSPEQGGEAFF.

The chain couples TRBV6-5 to TRBJ2-1; D is uncertain. The CDR3 spans 12 residues. Germline loops: CDR1 MNHEY, CDR2 SVGAGI. V was trimmed by 5 bases and J by 2 bases, leaving 4 bases between them. The CDR3 bases are TGTGCCAGCAGTAACCCCTACAATGAGCAGTTCTTC. Its translation: CASSNPYNEQFF.

The chain employs TRBV5-6 and TRBJ1-5; TRBD1 is a possible D gene (5 bases). CDR3 length: 15 amino acids. Germline V gives CDR1 SGHDT, CDR2 YYEEEE. Trimming pared 4 bases from V and 4 bases from J, leaving 15 bases between. In DNA form, the CDR3 reads TGTGCCAGCAGCCGATGGGACGCGGGAAATCAGCCCCAGCATTTT. This translates into CASSRWDAGNQPQHF.

V usage is TRBV30 and J usage is TRBJ2-7; no reliable D call. The V and J ends lost 0 bases and 3 bases respectively, with 9 bases between them. The germline V gene has CDR1 GTSNPN and CDR2 SVGIG (reference sequence). The CDR3 covers 13 residues. CDR3 in DNA: TGTGCCTGGAGTGTTTCGGCTAACTACGAGCAGTACTTC. It encodes CAWSVSANYEQYF.

The rearrangement joins TRBV18 to TRBJ2-1; D unclear. The CDR3 covers 14 residues. V dropped 2 bases and J dropped 4 bases, with 9 bases sitting between them. From germline, CDR1 is KGHSH and CDR2 LQKENI. The CDR3 DNA is TGTGCCAGCTCACCATCGGTACAGTACAATGAGCAGTTCTTC. This translates into CASSPSVQYNEQFF.

J is TRBJ2-1 and V is TRBV19; TRBD1 matches 8 bases. The V gene's germline CDR1 is LNHDA and CDR2 SQIVND (reference sequence). Germline trimming cut 6 bases from V and 8 bases from J; bases unmatched to any gene: 6. This CDR3 has 13 amino acids. CDR3 in amino acids: CASSARDRYEQFF. CDR3 DNA sequence: TGTGCCAGTAGCGCCCGGGACAGGTATGAGCAGTTCTTC.